These T cell receptor beta chains were read from a single sample in a study of T cell repertoires in cytomegalovirus infection. No antigen is known for these receptors. TCRdb ran MiXCR on the reads and lists one entry per CDR3 protein. Here the sample spans approximately 730,000 distinct CDR3 sequences, roughly 30% being singletons. Specimen: cultured PBMCs, collected from culture after CMV antigen stimulation. Receptor source: a human donor in good health (CMV status not recorded). Some clones in this sample may be carry-over from other donors' samples. CDR3s include the opening cysteine and the closing phenylalanine or tryptophan. The D gene is left open where the match is weak. For some rows the clone size is stated as once, few or many, or as a class when expanded; others skip it.

J gene: TRBJ2-1; D gene: TRBD2; clone size: -; V gene: TRBV5-6; CDR3 protein: CASSNREAGGLYNEQFF; CDR3 DNA: TGTGCCAGCAGCAACCGAGAAGCGGGAGGACTCTACAATGAGCAGTTCTTC
J gene: TRBJ2-5; D gene: -; clone size: few; V gene: TRBV18; CDR3 protein: CASSPGRGNQETQYF; CDR3 DNA: TGTGCCAGCTCACCTGGGAGGGGGAATCAAGAGACCCAGTACTTC
J gene: TRBJ2-7; D gene: -; clone size: -; V gene: TRBV6-1; CDR3 protein: CASSEPTGVSTYEQYF; CDR3 DNA: TGTGCCAGCAGTGAACCGACAGGCGTCAGTACCTACGAGCAGTACTTC
J gene: TRBJ1-6; D gene: -; clone size: -; V gene: TRBV15; CDR3 protein: CATSREGHDSPLHF; CDR3 DNA: TGTGCCACCAGCAGGGAGGGTCACGATTCACCCCTCCACTTT
J gene: TRBJ2-3; D gene: -; clone size: -; V gene: TRBV2; CDR3 protein: CAITQWTDTQYF; CDR3 DNA: TGTGCCATCACCCAATGGACAGATACGCAGTATTTT
J gene: TRBJ1-5; D gene: -; clone size: many; V gene: TRBV7-9; CDR3 protein: CASSLGWAQPQHF; CDR3 DNA: TGTGCCAGCAGCTTAGGATGGGCTCAGCCCCAGCATTTT
J gene: TRBJ2-1; D gene: -; clone size: -; V gene: TRBV5-6; CDR3 protein: CASSFEPRDHEQFF; CDR3 DNA: TGTGCCAGCAGCTTCGAACCTAGGGATCATGAGCAGTTCTTC
J gene: TRBJ2-2; D gene: -; clone size: few; V gene: TRBV19; CDR3 protein: CATRAGQTNTGELFF; CDR3 DNA: TGTGCCACCCGGGCGGGGCAGACGAACACCGGGGAGCTGTTTTTT
J gene: TRBJ2-7; D gene: TRBD2; clone size: -; V gene: TRBV7-2; CDR3 protein: CASSLGTSGTILEQYF; CDR3 DNA: TGTGCCAGCAGCTTGGGGACTAGCGGGACCATTCTGGAGCAGTACTTC
J gene: TRBJ2-1; D gene: -; clone size: -; V gene: TRBV19; CDR3 protein: CASSISLGVGNEQFF; CDR3 DNA: TGTGCCAGTAGTATTTCTTTGGGAGTGGGCAATGAGCAGTTCTTC
J gene: TRBJ2-7; D gene: TRBD1; clone size: -; V gene: TRBV7-2; CDR3 protein: CASSLPTGDQYF; CDR3 DNA: TGTGCCAGCAGCTTACCAACAGGGGATCAGTACTTC
J gene: TRBJ1-1; D gene: TRBD1; clone size: -; V gene: TRBV6-1; CDR3 protein: CASSASPWTGAGTEAFF; CDR3 DNA: TGTGCCAGCAGTGCCTCCCCCTGGACAGGGGCCGGCACTGAAGCTTTCTTT
J gene: TRBJ1-1; D gene: -; clone size: many; V gene: TRBV12-3/TRBV12-4; CDR3 protein: CASSLGSMGPNTEAFF; CDR3 DNA: TGTGCCAGCAGTTTAGGGTCGATGGGCCCGAACACTGAAGCTTTCTTT
J gene: TRBJ1-5; D gene: -; clone size: few; V gene: TRBV28; CDR3 protein: CASSFGQFGQPQHF; CDR3 DNA: TGTGCCAGCAGTTTCGGGCAGTTTGGTCAGCCCCAGCATTTT
J gene: TRBJ1-4; D gene: -; clone size: few; V gene: TRBV7-9; CDR3 protein: CASSSTGGTEKLFF; CDR3 DNA: TGTGCCAGCAGCTCCACTGGGGGGACTGAAAAACTGTTTTTT
J gene: TRBJ2-1; D gene: -; clone size: many; V gene: TRBV7-2; CDR3 protein: CASSAARGGTYNEQFF; CDR3 DNA: TGTGCCAGCAGCGCAGCCAGGGGGGGAACCTACAATGAGCAGTTCTTC
J gene: TRBJ2-4; D gene: -; clone size: -; V gene: TRBV6-2/TRBV6-3; CDR3 protein: CASRRTVKNIQYF; CDR3 DNA: TGTGCCAGCAGGAGGACAGTCAAAAACATTCAGTACTTC
J gene: TRBJ1-5; D gene: TRBD1; clone size: -; V gene: TRBV7-6; CDR3 protein: CASSQGQGNSNQPQHF; CDR3 DNA: TGTGCCAGCAGCCAGGGACAGGGGAACAGCAATCAGCCCCAGCATTTT
J gene: TRBJ2-2; D gene: -; clone size: few; V gene: TRBV19; CDR3 protein: CASSKLSPNTGELFF; CDR3 DNA: TGTGCCAGTAGTAAACTCAGTCCGAACACCGGGGAGCTGTTTTTT
J gene: TRBJ2-5; D gene: -; clone size: many; V gene: TRBV7-2; CDR3 protein: CASSPPPEQGTQYF; CDR3 DNA: TGTGCCAGCAGCCCCCCACCGGAGCAGGGGACCCAGTACTTC
J gene: TRBJ2-5; D gene: -; clone size: -; V gene: TRBV12-3/TRBV12-4; CDR3 protein: CASSLSLGEMKTQYF; CDR3 DNA: TGTGCCAGCAGTTTGTCGCTTGGGGAGATGAAGACCCAGTACTTC
J gene: TRBJ2-1; D gene: -; clone size: many; V gene: TRBV28; CDR3 protein: CASSFGPTKQFF; CDR3 DNA: TGTGCCAGCAGTTTTGGACCTACCAAGCAGTTCTTC
J gene: TRBJ1-2; D gene: TRBD1; clone size: -; V gene: TRBV11-2; CDR3 protein: CASSLVRTGPYGYTF; CDR3 DNA: TGTGCCAGCAGCTTAGTCAGGACAGGCCCCTATGGCTACACCTTC
J gene: TRBJ2-7; D gene: TRBD1; clone size: once; V gene: TRBV5-4; CDR3 protein: CASSGDSSLHEQYF; CDR3 DNA: TGTGCCAGCAGCGGGGACAGTTCCCTACACGAGCAGTACTTC
J gene: TRBJ2-7; D gene: TRBD1; clone size: -; V gene: TRBV6-4; CDR3 protein: CATGTGGNYEQYF; CDR3 DNA: TGTGCCACCGGGACAGGGGGCAACTACGAGCAGTACTTC
J gene: TRBJ2-5; D gene: -; clone size: many; V gene: TRBV7-2; CDR3 protein: CASSLFGNQETQYF; CDR3 DNA: TGTGCCAGCAGCTTATTTGGGAATCAAGAGACCCAGTACTTC
J gene: TRBJ2-3; D gene: -; clone size: -; V gene: TRBV20-1; CDR3 protein: CSARDYTDTQYF; CDR3 DNA: TGCAGTGCTAGGGACTACACAGATACGCAGTATTTT
J gene: TRBJ1-3; D gene: TRBD1; clone size: few; V gene: TRBV4-1; CDR3 protein: CASSRDRRGTASGNTIYF; CDR3 DNA: TGCGCCAGCAGCCGAGACCGACGGGGGACAGCCTCTGGAAACACCATATATTTT
J gene: TRBJ2-1; D gene: TRBD2; clone size: -; V gene: TRBV7-2; CDR3 protein: CASSLRGLAGGAYNEQFF; CDR3 DNA: TGTGCCAGCAGCCTCCGGGGACTAGCGGGAGGCGCCTACAATGAGCAGTTCTTC
J gene: TRBJ2-5; D gene: TRBD2; clone size: -; V gene: TRBV14; CDR3 protein: CASSADPLPGLAGPQETQYF; CDR3 DNA: TGTGCCAGCAGCGCAGACCCGTTACCGGGACTAGCGGGGCCCCAAGAGACCCAGTACTTC
J gene: TRBJ2-2; D gene: TRBD2; clone size: -; V gene: TRBV5-1; CDR3 protein: CASSWRTSGSAGELFF; CDR3 DNA: TGCGCCAGCAGCTGGAGGACTAGCGGGAGCGCCGGGGAGCTGTTTTTT
J gene: TRBJ2-3; D gene: TRBD2; clone size: few; V gene: TRBV19; CDR3 protein: CASSSPGGTTDTQYF; CDR3 DNA: TGTGCCAGTAGTTCCCCCGGGGGGACCACAGATACGCAGTATTTT
J gene: TRBJ2-5; D gene: -; clone size: -; V gene: TRBV3-1; CDR3 protein: CASSQDLVRETQYF; CDR3 DNA: TGTGCCAGCAGCCAAGATTTGGTGAGAGAGACCCAGTACTTC
J gene: TRBJ2-3; D gene: -; clone size: -; V gene: TRBV7-2; CDR3 protein: CASSLVWGEDTQYF; CDR3 DNA: TGTGCCAGCAGCTTAGTCTGGGGTGAAGATACGCAGTATTTT
J gene: TRBJ1-4; D gene: -; clone size: few; V gene: TRBV3-1; CDR3 protein: CASSQGGRDEKLFF; CDR3 DNA: TGTGCCAGCAGCCAAGGAGGGAGAGATGAAAAACTGTTTTTT
J gene: TRBJ2-5; D gene: -; clone size: -; V gene: TRBV25-1; CDR3 protein: CASRLSGGGETQYF; CDR3 DNA: TGTGCCAGCAGATTGAGCGGAGGAGGGGAGACCCAGTACTTC
J gene: TRBJ2-7; D gene: -; clone size: -; V gene: TRBV6-2/TRBV6-3; CDR3 protein: CASSFNQDQRSYEQYF; CDR3 DNA: TGTGCCAGCAGTTTTAATCAGGACCAACGATCCTACGAGCAGTACTTC
J gene: TRBJ2-7; D gene: -; clone size: few; V gene: TRBV6-6; CDR3 protein: CASTAPPLYEQYF; CDR3 DNA: TGTGCCAGCACCGCCCCCCCACTCTACGAGCAGTACTTC
J gene: TRBJ2-3; D gene: -; clone size: many; V gene: TRBV7-2; CDR3 protein: CASSTDLGPFTDTQYF; CDR3 DNA: TGTGCCAGCAGCACCGACTTGGGGCCCTTCACAGATACGCAGTATTTT
J gene: TRBJ2-1; D gene: TRBD2; clone size: -; V gene: TRBV27; CDR3 protein: CASMTGGGAYNEQFF; CDR3 DNA: TGTGCCAGCATGACGGGCGGGGGGGCTTACAATGAGCAGTTCTTC
J gene: TRBJ1-6; D gene: TRBD1; clone size: -; V gene: TRBV6-1; CDR3 protein: CASSVGQGINSPLHF; CDR3 DNA: TGTGCCAGCAGTGTGGGACAGGGAATTAATTCACCCCTCCACTTT